This TCR beta chain was recorded in a study of Ad26.COV2.S vaccination and SARS-CoV-2 variants. Study overall: Ad26.COV2.S given intramuscularly, once or twice 56 days apart.

Treatment specified: approximately 18 received Ad26.COV2.S at low or high dose, single or two shots; five or six received placebo; per-sample allocation not given. Specimen acquisition occurred on day 63 following the initial vaccine or placebo injection. This person who donated was an adult of 18-55 years in Boston. Sequenced by immunoSEQ multiplex PCR; TCRdb stores in-frame clones only, minus some. The profile covers roughly 420,000 clones, with 85% to 90% appearing a single time and 2.5% taken by the ten largest. In germline, CDR1 is GTSNPN, CDR2 SVGIG (reference sequence). The V gene lost 1 base and the J gene lost 8 bases, with 17 bases spanning the gap. The CDR3 sequence is 15 residues long.

The chain has TRBV30 and TRBJ1-4, with a weak D call TRBD1 (6 bases). The receptor comes from a person between 18 and 60 years old who received the Ad26.COV2.S COVID-19 vaccine or a placebo. Material: peripheral blood, obtained in a trial of Ad26.COV2.S vaccine versus placebo. CDR3 in amino acids: CAWSDSGGLGEKLFF. Written as DNA, the CDR3 is TGTGCCTGGAGTGATTCGGGGGGGCTAGGGGAAAAACTGTTTTTT.